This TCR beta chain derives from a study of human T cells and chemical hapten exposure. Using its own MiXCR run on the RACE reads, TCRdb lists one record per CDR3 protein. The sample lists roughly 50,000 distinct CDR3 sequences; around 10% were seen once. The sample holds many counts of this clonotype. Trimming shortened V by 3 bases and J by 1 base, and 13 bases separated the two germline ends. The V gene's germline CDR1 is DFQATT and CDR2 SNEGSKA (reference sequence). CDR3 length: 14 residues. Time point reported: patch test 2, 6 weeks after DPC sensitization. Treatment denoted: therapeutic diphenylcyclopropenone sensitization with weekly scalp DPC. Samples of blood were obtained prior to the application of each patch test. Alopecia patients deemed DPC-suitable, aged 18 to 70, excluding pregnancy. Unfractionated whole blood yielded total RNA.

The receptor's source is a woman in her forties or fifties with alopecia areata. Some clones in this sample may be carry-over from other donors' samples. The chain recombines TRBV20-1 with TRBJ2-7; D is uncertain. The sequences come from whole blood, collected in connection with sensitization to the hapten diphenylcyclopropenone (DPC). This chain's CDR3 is CSARFPSRSYEQYF. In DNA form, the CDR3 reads TGCAGTGCTAGGTTTCCCTCGCGTTCCTACGAGCAGTACTTC.